This T cell receptor beta chain stems from a study of CD8+ T cells in alopecia areata. RNA extraction was followed by reverse transcription into cDNA, which acted as the sequencing template. Method: immunoSEQ multiplex PCR; TCRdb's copy keeps in-frame clones and lacks some. The data hold some 80,000 clones, with roughly 66% observed a single time. General study points: Clonality in lesional scalp, especially alopecia totalis/universalis, exceeded that of normal scalp. Persistence during tofacitinib was seen for many expanded lesional clones in scalp and blood. The study found tofacitinib significantly decreased scalp clonality and expanded CD8+ clones among the top 100.

The treatment was: oral pan-JAK inhibitor, 5-10 mg twice daily. Starting from PBMCs, sorting isolated CD4+ and CD8+ T cells. V was shortened by 5 bases and J by 0 bases, with 8 bases between the two germline ends. The CDR3 extends over 13 amino acids. The germline CDR1 and CDR2 sequences are SGHTA and FQGNSA. On this clone itself: Antigen specificity is unknown.

The sample consisted of CD8+ T cells sorted from blood, taken at week 24, from a patient treated with tofacitinib. This rearrangement joins TRBV7-2 to TRBJ2-7, with D perhaps given as TRBD1 or TRBD2 (5 bases each). This sequence originates from a human donor with alopecia areata. The CDR3 spells CASSAGTSYEQYF. DNA of the CDR3: TGTGCCAGCAGCGCCGGGACCTCCTACGAGCAGTACTTC.